This T cell receptor beta chain was profiled in a study of T cell repertoires in cytomegalovirus infection (dated by TCRdb to between 2018 and 2020). Describing the broader study: Donor HLA type was relevant to the analysis, because carriage of CMV infection together with the matching HLA type was indicated by public TCR beta signatures. Beyond this particular receptor, the publication reports: In the ex vivo response, HLA-C-restricted CMV-specific TCR beta clonotypes were dominant, and in two of eight donors the single most frequent clonotype came from this HLA-C-restricted group. In both this cohort and an independent cohort of several hundred donors, the cumulative frequency of public TCR beta family members distinguished carriers of CMV infection plus the relevant HLA type.

This clonotype occurred many times. Its antigen is unknown. Base qualities were left out, and no much larger clone turns up one base away. The reads were generated on an Illumina HiSeq 1500. TCRdb cleaned the public reads at Q25 with fastp, built clones with MiXCR and kept in-frame beta chains. Each CDR3 protein gets just one entry, which takes the most common genes and DNA from the rows behind it. This sample lists about 450,000 distinct CDR3 sequences; around 32% were detected once. Of the sample, roughly an eighth falls within the top ten clones. Unmatched junction bases come to 9, with V trimmed by 8 bases and J by 0 bases. CDR1 and CDR2 were assigned from the germline V gene (reference sequence) as LNHNV and YYDKDF. The CDR3 sequence holds 15 residues, the cysteine and phenylalanine included. Only the CDR3 portion is preserved as DNA: 45 bases, with reading frame beginning at the first base.

The clonotype originates from a human donor in good health (CMV status not recorded). Some clones in this sample may be carry-over from other donors' samples. The sequence links TRBV15 to TRBJ2-7, with 8 junctional bases fitting TRBD2. The specimen was PBMCs. The DNA sequence follows: TGTGCCACCCGGGGGGGACCGCCGAGCTCCTACGAGCAGTACTTC. This gives the protein CATRGGPPSSYEQYF.